Described below is a single TCR beta chain sequence and its context. Its antigen is undetermined. The data derive from a study of cytomegalovirus exposure and HLA in healthy donors. Study-wide points: Under in vitro conditions, three CMV-associated chains were confirmed as specific for CMV antigens. Reports showed the classifier diagnosing cytomegalovirus status with high specificity and sensitivity.

The germline V gene has CDR1 MNHEY and CDR2 SMNVEV (reference sequence). The CDR3 length is 15 residues. Trimming took 4 bases from V and 1 from J; bases not matched to a gene: 5. PCR primers comprised 60 Vbeta and 13 Jbeta primers. Repertoires were generated with immunoSEQ multiplex PCR, while TCRdb's copy carries only in-frame clones and drops some. The sample has 130,000 to 150,000 clones; around 72% are singletons. The chain uses TRBV27 and TRBJ1-1, with 8 bases that match TRBD1. The sample comprised PBMCs. This clonotype originated in a human donor in good health. This CDR3 is CASSSTGGRNTEAFF. In nucleotides, the CDR3 is TGTGCCAGCAGTTCAACAGGGGGGAGGAACACTGAAGCTTTCTTT.